This T cell receptor beta chain emerged from a study of blood T cell repertoires in COVID-19. V was cut by 2 bases and J by 5 bases, with 12 bases left in between. There are 14 residues in the CDR3. Per germline, CDR1 SGHTA and CDR2 FQGTGA. Source study methods: It was from reference gene primer amplification that nucleated cell counts were estimated. Method: immunoSEQ multiplex PCR; TCRdb's copy keeps in-frame clones and lacks some. V, J and clone size are those of that table, while D and trimming were read from the DNA. The sample gives under 300,000 clones, approximately 79% of which show up once; about 4% is in the top ten. This clone was detected only once.

The origin of this receptor is a middle-aged woman with active or convalescent COVID-19. The sequenced sample consisted of peripheral blood. V gene TRBV7-3 combines with J gene TRBJ1-1; no clear D. In nucleotides, the CDR3 is TGTGCCAGCAGCTTAGAGGGTGGGGATACTGAAGCTTTCTTT. Translation: CASSLEGGDTEAFF. Variable domain in full (rest from reference TRBV7-3 and TRBJ1-1): GAGVSQTPSNKVTEKGKYVELRCDPISGHTALYWYRQSLGQGPEFLIYFQGTGAADDSGLPNDRFFAVRPEGSVSTLKIQRTERGDSAVYLCASSLEGGDTEAFFGQGTRLTVV.